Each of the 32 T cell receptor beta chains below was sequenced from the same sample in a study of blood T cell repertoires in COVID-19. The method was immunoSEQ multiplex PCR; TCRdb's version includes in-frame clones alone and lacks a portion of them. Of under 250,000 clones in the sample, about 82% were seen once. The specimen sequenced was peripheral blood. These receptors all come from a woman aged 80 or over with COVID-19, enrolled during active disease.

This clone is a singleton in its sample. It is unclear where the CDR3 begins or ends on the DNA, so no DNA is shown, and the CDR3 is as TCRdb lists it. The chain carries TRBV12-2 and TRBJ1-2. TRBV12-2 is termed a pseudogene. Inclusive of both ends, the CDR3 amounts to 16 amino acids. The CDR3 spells CASRFGRGATVGGYTF.

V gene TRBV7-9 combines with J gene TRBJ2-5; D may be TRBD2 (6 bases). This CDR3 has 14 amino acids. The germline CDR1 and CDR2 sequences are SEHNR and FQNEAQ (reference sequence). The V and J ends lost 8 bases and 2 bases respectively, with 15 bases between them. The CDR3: CASQSEGSQETQYF. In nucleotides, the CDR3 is TGTGCCAGCCAATCGGAGGGCAGTCAAGAGACCCAGTACTTC.

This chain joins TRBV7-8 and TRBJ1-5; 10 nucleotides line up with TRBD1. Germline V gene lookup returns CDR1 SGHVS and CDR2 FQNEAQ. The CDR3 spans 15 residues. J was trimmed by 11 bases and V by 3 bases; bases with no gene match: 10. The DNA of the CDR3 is TGTGCCAGCAGCTTGGCCGGGACAGGGGCTTTGGCCCAGCATTTT. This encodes CASSLAGTGALAQHF. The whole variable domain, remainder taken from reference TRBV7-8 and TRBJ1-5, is GAGVSQSPRYKVAKRGQDVALRCDPISGHVSLFWYQQALGQGPEFLTYFQNEAQLDKSGLPSDRFFAERPEGSVSTLKIQRTQQEDSAVYLCASSLAGTGALAQHFGDGTRLSIL.

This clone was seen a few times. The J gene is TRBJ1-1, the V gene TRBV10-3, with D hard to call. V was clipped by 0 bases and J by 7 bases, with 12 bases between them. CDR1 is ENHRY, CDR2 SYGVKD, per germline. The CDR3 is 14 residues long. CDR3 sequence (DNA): TGTGCCATCAGTGAGTCGGCGGGGTCCCATGAAGCTTTCTTT. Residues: CAISESAGSHEAFF.

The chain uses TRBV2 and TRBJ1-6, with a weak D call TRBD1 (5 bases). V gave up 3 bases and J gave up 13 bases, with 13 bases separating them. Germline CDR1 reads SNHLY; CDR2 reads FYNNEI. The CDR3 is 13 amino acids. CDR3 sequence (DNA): TGTGCCAGCAGTGAGGGGCCCCATAGGCCCCTCCACTTT. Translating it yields CASSEGPHRPLHF.

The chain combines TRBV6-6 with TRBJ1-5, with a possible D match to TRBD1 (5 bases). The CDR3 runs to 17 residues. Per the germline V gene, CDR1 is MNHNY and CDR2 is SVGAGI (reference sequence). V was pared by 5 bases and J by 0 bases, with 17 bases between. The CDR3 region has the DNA TGTGCCAGCAGTCCCGGGACTGACATTTATAGCAATCAGCCCCAGCATTTT. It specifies CASSPGTDIYSNQPQHF.

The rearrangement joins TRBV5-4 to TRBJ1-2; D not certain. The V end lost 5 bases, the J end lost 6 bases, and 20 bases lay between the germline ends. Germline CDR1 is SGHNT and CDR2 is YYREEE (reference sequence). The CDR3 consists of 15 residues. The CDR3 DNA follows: TGTGCCAGCAGTTTGAATTTCCGGGGTTTGGATGGCTACACCTTC. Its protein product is CASSLNFRGLDGYTF.

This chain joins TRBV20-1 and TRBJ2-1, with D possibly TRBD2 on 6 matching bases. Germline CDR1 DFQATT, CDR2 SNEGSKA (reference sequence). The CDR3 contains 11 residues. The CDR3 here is CGALASNEQFF. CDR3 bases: TGCGGGGCCCTAGCGTCCAATGAGCAGTTCTTC.

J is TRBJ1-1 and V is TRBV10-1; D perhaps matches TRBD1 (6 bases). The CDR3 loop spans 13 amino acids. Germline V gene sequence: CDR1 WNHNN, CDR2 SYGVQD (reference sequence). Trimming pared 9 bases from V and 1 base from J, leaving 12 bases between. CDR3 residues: CASKKDRNTEAFF. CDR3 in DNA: TGCGCCAGTAAAAAGGACAGGAACACTGAAGCTTTCTTT.

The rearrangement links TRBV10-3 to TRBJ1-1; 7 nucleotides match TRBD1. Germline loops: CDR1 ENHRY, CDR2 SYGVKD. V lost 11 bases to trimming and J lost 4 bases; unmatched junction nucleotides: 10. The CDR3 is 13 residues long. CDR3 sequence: CASTADRLTEAFF. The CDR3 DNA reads TGTGCCTCTACCGCGGACAGGCTCACTGAAGCTTTCTTT.

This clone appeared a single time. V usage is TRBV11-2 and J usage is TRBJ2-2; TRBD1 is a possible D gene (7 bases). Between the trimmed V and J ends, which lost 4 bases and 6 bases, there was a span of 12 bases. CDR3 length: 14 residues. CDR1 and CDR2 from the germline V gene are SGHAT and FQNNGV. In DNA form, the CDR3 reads TGTGCCAGCAGCTGGACAGGAGGGGCCGGGGAGCTGTTTTTT. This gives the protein CASSWTGGAGELFF.

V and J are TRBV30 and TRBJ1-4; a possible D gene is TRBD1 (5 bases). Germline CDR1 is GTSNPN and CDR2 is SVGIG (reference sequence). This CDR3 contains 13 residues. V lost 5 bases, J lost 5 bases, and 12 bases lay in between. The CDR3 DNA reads TGTGCCTGGGCTGGGGGGTACAATGAAAAACTGTTTTTT. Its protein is CAWAGGYNEKLFF.

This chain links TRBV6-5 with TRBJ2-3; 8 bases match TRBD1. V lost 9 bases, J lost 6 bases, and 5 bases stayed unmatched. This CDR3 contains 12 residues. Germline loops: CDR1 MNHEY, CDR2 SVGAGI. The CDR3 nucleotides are TGTGCCAGTGGACAGGGCCTTGATACGCAGTATTTT. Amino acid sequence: CASGQGLDTQYF.

In DNA, the CDR3 is TGCAGCGTTGTGGCCGACTCCCTGTACCAAGAGACCCAGTACTTC. This encodes CSVVADSLYQETQYF. The chain recombines TRBV29-1 with TRBJ2-5; D remains ambiguous. CDR1 and CDR2 from the germline V gene are SQVTM and ANQGSEA. The length of the CDR3 is 15 residues. V was shortened by 4 bases and J by 0 bases, with 15 bases between the two germline ends.

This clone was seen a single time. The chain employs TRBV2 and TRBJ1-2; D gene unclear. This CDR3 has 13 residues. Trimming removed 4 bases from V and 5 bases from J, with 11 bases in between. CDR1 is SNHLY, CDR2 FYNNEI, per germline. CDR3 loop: CASSVSTEYGYTF. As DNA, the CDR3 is TGTGCCAGCAGTGTGTCGACGGAGTATGGCTACACCTTC. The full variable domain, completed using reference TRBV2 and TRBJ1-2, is EPEVTQTPSHQVTQMGQEVILRCVPISNHLYFYWYRQILGQKVEFLVSFYNNEISEKSEIFDDQFSVERPDGSNFTLKIRSTKLEDSAMYFCASSVSTEYGYTFGSGTRLTVV.

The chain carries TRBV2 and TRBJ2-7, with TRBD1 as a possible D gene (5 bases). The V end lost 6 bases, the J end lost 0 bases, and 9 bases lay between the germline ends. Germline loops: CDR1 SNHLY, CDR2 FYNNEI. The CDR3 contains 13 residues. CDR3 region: CASRRQSSYEQYV. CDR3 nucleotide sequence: TGTGCCAGCAGGCGACAGTCCTCCTACGAGCAGTACGTC.

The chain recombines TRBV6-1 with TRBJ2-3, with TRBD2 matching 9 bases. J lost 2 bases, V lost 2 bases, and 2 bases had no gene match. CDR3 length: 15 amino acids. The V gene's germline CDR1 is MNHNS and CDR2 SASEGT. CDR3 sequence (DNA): TGTGCCAGCAGTGAACAGCGGGGGGTCACAGATACGCAGTATTTT. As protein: CASSEQRGVTDTQYF.

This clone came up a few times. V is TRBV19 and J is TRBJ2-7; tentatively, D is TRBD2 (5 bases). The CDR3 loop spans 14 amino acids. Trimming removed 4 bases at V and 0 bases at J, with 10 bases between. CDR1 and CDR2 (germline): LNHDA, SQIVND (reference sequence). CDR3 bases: TGTGCCAGTAGTAAAGTGGGGAGCTCCTACGAGCAGTACTTC. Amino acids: CASSKVGSSYEQYF.

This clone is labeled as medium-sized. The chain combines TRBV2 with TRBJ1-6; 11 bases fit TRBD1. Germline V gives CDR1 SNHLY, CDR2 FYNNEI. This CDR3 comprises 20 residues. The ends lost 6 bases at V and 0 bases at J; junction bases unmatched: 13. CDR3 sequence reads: CASSSLKPGTGGSYNSPLHF. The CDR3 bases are TGTGCCAGCAGCTCTCTTAAGCCCGGGACAGGGGGCTCCTATAATTCACCCCTCCACTTT. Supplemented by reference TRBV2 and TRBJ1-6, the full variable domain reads EPEVTQTPSHQVTQMGQEVILRCVPISNHLYFYWYRQILGQKVEFLVSFYNNEISEKSEIFDDQFSVERPDGSNFTLKIRSTKLEDSAMYFCASSSLKPGTGGSYNSPLHFGNGTRLTVT.

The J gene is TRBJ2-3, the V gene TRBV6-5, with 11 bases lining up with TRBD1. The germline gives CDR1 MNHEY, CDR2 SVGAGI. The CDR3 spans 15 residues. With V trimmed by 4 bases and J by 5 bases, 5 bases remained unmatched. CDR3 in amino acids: CASSSWTGGIDTQYF. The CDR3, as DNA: TGTGCCAGCAGTTCTTGGACAGGGGGCATAGATACGCAGTATTTT.

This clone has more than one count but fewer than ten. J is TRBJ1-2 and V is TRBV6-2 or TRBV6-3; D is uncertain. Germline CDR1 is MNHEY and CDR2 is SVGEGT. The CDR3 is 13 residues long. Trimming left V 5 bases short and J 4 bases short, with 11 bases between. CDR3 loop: CASSKPEFYGYTF. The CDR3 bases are TGTGCCAGCAGTAAACCAGAATTCTATGGCTACACCTTC.

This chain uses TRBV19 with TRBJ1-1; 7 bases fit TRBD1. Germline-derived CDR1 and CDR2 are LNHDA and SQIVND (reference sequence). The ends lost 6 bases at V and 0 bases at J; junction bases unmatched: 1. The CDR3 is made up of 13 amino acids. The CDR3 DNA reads TGTGCCAGTAGGGACAGGATGAACACTGAAGCTTTCTTT. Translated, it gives CASRDRMNTEAFF.

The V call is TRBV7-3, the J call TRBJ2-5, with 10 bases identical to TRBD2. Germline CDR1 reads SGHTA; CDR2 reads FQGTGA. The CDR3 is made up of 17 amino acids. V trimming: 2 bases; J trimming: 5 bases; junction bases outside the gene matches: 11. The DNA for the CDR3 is TGTGCCAGCAGCTTAGGCCAAGCGGGGGGGCGGAGTGAGACCCAGTACTTC. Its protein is CASSLGQAGGRSETQYF.

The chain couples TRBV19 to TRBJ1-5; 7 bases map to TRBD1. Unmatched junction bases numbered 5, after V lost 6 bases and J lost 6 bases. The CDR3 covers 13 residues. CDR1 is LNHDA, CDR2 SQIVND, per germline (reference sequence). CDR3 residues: CASRPGGGQPQHF. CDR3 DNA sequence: TGTGCCAGTAGGCCAGGGGGAGGTCAGCCCCAGCATTTT. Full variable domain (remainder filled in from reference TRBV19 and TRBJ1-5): DGGITQSPKYLFRKEGQNVTLSCEQNLNHDAMYWYRQDPGQGLRLIYYSQIVNDFQKGDIAEGYSVSREKKESFPLTVTSAQKNPTAFYLCASRPGGGQPQHFGDGTRLSIL.

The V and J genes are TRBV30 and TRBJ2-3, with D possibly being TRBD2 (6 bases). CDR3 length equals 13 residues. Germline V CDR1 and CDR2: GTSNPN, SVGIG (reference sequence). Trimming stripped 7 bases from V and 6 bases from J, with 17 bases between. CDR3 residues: CASDSGAPDTQYF. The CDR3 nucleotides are TGTGCCTCGGATAGCGGAGCTCCCGATACGCAGTATTTT.

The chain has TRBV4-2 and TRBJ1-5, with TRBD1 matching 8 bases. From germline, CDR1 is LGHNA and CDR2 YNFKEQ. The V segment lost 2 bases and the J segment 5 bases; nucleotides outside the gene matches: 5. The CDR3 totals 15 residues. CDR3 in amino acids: CASSQPGQVYQPQHF. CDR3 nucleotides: TGTGCCAGCAGCCAACCGGGACAGGTTTATCAGCCCCAGCATTTT.

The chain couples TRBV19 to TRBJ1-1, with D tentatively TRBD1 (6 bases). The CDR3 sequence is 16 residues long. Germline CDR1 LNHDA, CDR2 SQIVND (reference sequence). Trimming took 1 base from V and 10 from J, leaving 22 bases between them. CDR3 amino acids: CASSIVRGAGSAGAFF. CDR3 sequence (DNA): TGTGCCAGTAGTATAGTTCGGGGGGCTGGATCCGCGGGAGCTTTCTTT. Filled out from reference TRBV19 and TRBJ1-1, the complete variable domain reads DGGITQSPKYLFRKEGQNVTLSCEQNLNHDAMYWYRQDPGQGLRLIYYSQIVNDFQKGDIAEGYSVSREKKESFPLTVTSAQKNPTAFYLCASSIVRGAGSAGAFFGQGTRLTVV.

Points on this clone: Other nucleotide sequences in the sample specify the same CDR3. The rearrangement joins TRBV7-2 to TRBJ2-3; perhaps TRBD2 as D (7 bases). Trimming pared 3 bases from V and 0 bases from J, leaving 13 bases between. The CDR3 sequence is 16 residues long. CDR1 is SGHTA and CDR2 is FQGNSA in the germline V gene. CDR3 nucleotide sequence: TGTGCCAGCAGCTTGGGGGCGGGGGCTAGCACAGATACGCAGTATTTT. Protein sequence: CASSLGAGASTDTQYF.

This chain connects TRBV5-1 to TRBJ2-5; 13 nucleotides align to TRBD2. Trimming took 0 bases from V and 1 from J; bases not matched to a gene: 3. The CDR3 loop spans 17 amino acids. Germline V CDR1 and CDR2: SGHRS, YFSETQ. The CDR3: CASSLARLAGGQETQYF. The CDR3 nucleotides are TGCGCCAGCAGCTTGGCGAGACTAGCGGGGGGCCAAGAGACCCAGTACTTC.

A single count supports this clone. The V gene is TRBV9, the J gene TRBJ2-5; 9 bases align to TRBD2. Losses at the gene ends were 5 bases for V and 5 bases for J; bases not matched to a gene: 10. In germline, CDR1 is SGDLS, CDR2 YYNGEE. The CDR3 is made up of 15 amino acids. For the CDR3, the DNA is TGTGCCAGCAGTCCTACTAGCGGGCTTACGGAGACCCAGTACTTC. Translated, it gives CASSPTSGLTETQYF.

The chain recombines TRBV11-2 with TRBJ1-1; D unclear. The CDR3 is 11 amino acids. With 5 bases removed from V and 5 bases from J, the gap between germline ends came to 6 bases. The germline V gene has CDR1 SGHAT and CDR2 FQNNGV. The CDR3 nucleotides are TGTGCCAGCAGCCCCTTGACTGAAGCTTTCTTT. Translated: CASSPLTEAFF.

CDR3 protein: CASSLGRDSYNEQFF. The CDR3 DNA reads as TGTGCCAGCAGCTTAGGGCGGGACTCCTACAATGAGCAGTTCTTC. The chain carries TRBV7-9 and TRBJ2-1; possible D gene TRBD2, 6 bases. CDR3 length: 15 residues. Germline CDR1 reads SEHNR; CDR2 reads FQNEAQ (reference sequence). V lost 1 base, J lost 0 bases, and 7 bases lay in between.